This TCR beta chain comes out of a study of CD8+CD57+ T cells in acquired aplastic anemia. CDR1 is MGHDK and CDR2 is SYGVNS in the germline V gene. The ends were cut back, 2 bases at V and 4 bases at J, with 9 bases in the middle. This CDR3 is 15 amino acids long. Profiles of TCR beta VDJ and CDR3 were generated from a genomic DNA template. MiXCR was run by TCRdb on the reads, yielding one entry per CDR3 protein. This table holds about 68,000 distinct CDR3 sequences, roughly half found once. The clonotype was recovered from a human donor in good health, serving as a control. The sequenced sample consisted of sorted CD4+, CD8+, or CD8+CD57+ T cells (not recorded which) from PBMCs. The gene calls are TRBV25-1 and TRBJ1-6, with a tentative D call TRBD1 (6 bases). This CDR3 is CASSESTGYNSPLHF. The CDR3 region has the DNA TGTGCCAGCAGTGAAAGTACAGGGTATAATTCACCCCTCCACTTT. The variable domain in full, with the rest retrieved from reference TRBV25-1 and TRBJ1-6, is EADIYQTPRYLVIGTGKKITLECSQTMGHDKMYWYQQDPGMELHLIHYSYGVNSTEKGDLSSESTVSRIRTEHFPLTLESARPSHTSQYLCASSESTGYNSPLHFGNGTRLTVT.